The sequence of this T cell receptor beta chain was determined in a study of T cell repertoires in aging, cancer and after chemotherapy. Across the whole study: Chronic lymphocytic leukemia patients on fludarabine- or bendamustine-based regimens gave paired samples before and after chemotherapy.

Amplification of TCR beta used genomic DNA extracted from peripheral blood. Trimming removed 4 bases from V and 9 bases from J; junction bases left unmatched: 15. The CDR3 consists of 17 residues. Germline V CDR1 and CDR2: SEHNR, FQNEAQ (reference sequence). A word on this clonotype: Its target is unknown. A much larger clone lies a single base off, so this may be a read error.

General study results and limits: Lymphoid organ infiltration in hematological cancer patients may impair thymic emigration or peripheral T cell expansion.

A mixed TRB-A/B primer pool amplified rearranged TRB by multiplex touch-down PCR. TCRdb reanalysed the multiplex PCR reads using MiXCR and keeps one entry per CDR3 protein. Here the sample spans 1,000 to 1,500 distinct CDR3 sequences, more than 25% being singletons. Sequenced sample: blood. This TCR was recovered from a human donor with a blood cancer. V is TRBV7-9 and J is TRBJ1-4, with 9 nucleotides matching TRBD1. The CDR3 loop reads CASSSETGGVANKKLFF. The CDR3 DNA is TGTGCCAGCAGCTCCGAGACAGGGGGTGTCGCGAATAAAAAACTGTTTTTT.